The 15 T cell receptor beta chains given below trace back to one sample, sequenced in a study of OX40 agonist ivuxolimab in advanced cancers. The method was immunoSEQ multiplex PCR; TCRdb's version includes in-frame clones alone and lacks a portion of them. The sample records about 98,000 clones, around nine tenths being singletons. This specimen consisted of CD4+ or CD8+ T cells sorted from blood, obtained in a trial of the OX40 agonist ivuxolimab. Every receptor here comes from an adult with an advanced solid tumor such as melanoma, head and neck, liver or kidney cancer.

The V call is TRBV29-1, the J call TRBJ2-5; tentatively, D is TRBD1 (6 bases). The ends were cut back, 2 bases at V and 2 bases at J, with 9 bases in the middle. CDR3 length: 13 residues. Germline V gene sequence: CDR1 SQVTM, CDR2 ANQGSEA. CDR3 region: CSVERDTQETQYF. As DNA, the CDR3 is TGCAGCGTTGAACGGGACACACAAGAGACCCAGTACTTC.

This chain uses TRBV28 with TRBJ2-5; 8 bases agree with TRBD1. Judging by the DNA end, TRBJ2-7 fits better; the J call may be wrong. Germline values: CDR1 MDHEN, CDR2 SYDVKM. The CDR3 has 14 amino acids. The CDR3 loop is CASEQGQGPYEQYF. CDR3 DNA sequence: TGTGCCAGCGAGCAAGGACAGGGCCCCTACGAGCAGTACTTC.

The chain recombines TRBV5-1 with TRBJ2-7; D gene ambiguous. The V gene's germline CDR1 is SGHRS and CDR2 YFSETQ. The CDR3 is 12 amino acids. V shed 4 bases and J shed 2 bases, with 7 bases lying between them. The CDR3 sequence: CASSRGPYEQYF. CDR3 DNA sequence: TGCGCCAGCAGCCGTGGCCCCTACGAGCAGTACTTC.

The chain is built from TRBV11-2 and TRBJ1-1; D perhaps matches TRBD1 (6 bases). Germline CDR1 and CDR2: SGHAT and FQNNGV. Between the trimmed V and J ends, which lost 2 bases and 7 bases, there was a span of 11 bases. This CDR3 is built from 13 residues. The CDR3 coding sequence is TGTGCCAGCAGCTTAACATGGACAGATGAAGCTTTCTTT. This gives the protein CASSLTWTDEAFF.

The rearrangement links TRBV2 to TRBJ1-1, with 7 bases fitting TRBD1. The ends lost 8 bases at V and 4 bases at J; junction bases unmatched: 7. The germline V gene encodes CDR1 SNHLY and CDR2 FYNNEI. CDR3 size: 13 residues. Here the CDR3 reads CASLLAGGTEAFF. CDR3 nucleotide sequence: TGTGCCAGCCTCCTGGCAGGGGGCACTGAAGCTTTCTTT.

The chain is built from TRBV5-1 and TRBJ2-7, with TRBD1 matching 8 bases. The CDR3 contains 13 residues. V shed 4 bases, J shed 5 bases, and the junction held 5 bases outside the gene matches. Germline CDR1 reads SGHRS; CDR2 reads YFSETQ. This chain's CDR3 is CASSIRGPNEQYF. Written as DNA, the CDR3 is TGCGCCAGCAGCATCAGGGGGCCCAACGAGCAGTACTTC.

V and J are TRBV6-1 and TRBJ1-5; a weak D match, TRBD1 (5 bases). Germline CDR1 MNHNS, CDR2 SASEGT. Trimming shortened V by 2 bases and J by 0 bases, and 11 bases separated the two germline ends. The CDR3 loop spans 16 amino acids. CDR3 protein: CASSEPGQISNQPQHF. In nucleotides, the CDR3 is TGTGCCAGCAGTGAACCTGGACAAATTAGCAATCAGCCCCAGCATTTT.

This clone was seen only a few times. The CDR3 here is CASSQPGTGNQPQHF. The CDR3 nucleotides read TGCGCCAGCAGCCAACCCGGGACGGGGAATCAGCCCCAGCATTTT. The V and J genes are TRBV4-1 and TRBJ1-5, with D maybe TRBD1 (5 bases). V lost 2 bases to trimming and J lost 4 bases, with 12 bases between them. The CDR3 runs to 15 residues. CDR1 is MGHRA, CDR2 YSYEKL, per germline.

This chain joins TRBV2 and TRBJ1-4, with D perhaps TRBD1 (6 bases). The CDR3 contains 15 residues. Germline V gene data show CDR1 as SNHLY and CDR2 as FYNNEI. Trimming took off 4 bases at V and 4 bases at J, with 13 bases between the two ends. Written as DNA, the CDR3 is TGTGCCAGCAGTGCCGGGGGGGCCGGTAATGAAAAACTGTTTTTT. This gives the protein CASSAGGAGNEKLFF.

This clone was recorded a few times. The J gene is TRBJ1-5, the V gene TRBV5-1, with unresolved D. Trimming pared 2 bases from V and 5 bases from J, leaving 11 bases between. Per the germline V gene, CDR1 is SGHRS and CDR2 is YFSETQ. The CDR3 sequence is 14 residues long. The CDR3 reads CASSFSSQDQPQHF. CDR3 DNA sequence: TGCGCCAGCAGCTTTTCAAGCCAAGATCAGCCCCAGCATTTT.

This chain joins TRBV18 and TRBJ1-5; TRBD1 matches at 11 bases. With 3 bases clipped from V and 6 bases from J, the junction kept 4 bases outside the gene matches. This CDR3 comprises 15 residues. Germline CDR1 reads KGHSH; CDR2 reads LQKENI. CDR3 loop: CASSPGQGAGQPQHF. The CDR3 nucleotides read TGTGCCAGCTCACCTGGACAGGGGGCCGGTCAGCCCCAGCATTTT.

The chain links TRBV29-1 to TRBJ2-7; possible D gene TRBD2, 5 bases. The CDR3 totals 13 residues. The ends were cut back, 4 bases at V and 2 bases at J, with 12 bases in the middle. Germline assignment: CDR1 SQVTM and CDR2 ANQGSEA. CDR3 sequence reads: CSVGRSGTYEQYF. In nucleotides, the CDR3 is TGCAGCGTTGGCAGGTCCGGGACCTACGAGCAGTACTTC.

The chain links TRBV28 to TRBJ2-3; TRBD1 might be the D (7 bases). The CDR3 has 16 residues. Germline V CDR1 and CDR2: MDHEN, SYDVKM. The V end was cut by 6 bases, the J end by 0 bases, with 16 bases between. DNA for the CDR3: TGTGCCAGCAGAAGATATGCAGGGGGGAGCACAGATACGCAGTATTTT. This encodes CASRRYAGGSTDTQYF.

The CDR3 region has the DNA TGTGCCAGCAGCGTAGGAGGGGGCCCCGGTGAAGCTTTCTTT. It yields the protein CASSVGGGPGEAFF. The chain couples TRBV9 to TRBJ1-1; 7 bases map to TRBD1. The germline CDR1 and CDR2 sequences are SGDLS and YYNGEE. V gave up 0 bases and J gave up 7 bases; unmatched junction bases: 6. This CDR3 has 14 residues.

This clone was seen a handful of times. The junction departs from the called germline gene at one end, perhaps through a read error. The chain links TRBV9 to TRBJ1-1; D remains unclear. The CDR3 covers 13 residues. Germline V gene lookup returns CDR1 SGDLS and CDR2 YYNGEE. The CDR3 DNA reads TGTGCCAGCAGCGTAGCTACGGAGGGCCCGCGGAGCTTT. Encoded protein: CASSVATEGPRSF.